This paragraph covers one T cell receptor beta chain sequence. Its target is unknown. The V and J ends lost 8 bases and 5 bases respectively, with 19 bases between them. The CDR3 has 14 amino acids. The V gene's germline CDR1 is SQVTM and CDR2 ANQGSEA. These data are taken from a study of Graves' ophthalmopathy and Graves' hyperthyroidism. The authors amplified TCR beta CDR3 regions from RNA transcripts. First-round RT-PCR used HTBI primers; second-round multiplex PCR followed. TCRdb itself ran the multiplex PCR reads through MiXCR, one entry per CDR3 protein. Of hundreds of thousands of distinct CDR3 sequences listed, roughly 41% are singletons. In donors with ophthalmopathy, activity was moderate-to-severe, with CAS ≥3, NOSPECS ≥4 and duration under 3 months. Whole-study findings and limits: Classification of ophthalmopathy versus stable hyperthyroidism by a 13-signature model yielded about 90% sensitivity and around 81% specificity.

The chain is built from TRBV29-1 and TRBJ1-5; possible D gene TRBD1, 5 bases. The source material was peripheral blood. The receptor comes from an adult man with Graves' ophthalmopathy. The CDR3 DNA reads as TGCAGCTTGGAAGGGGCGAGGGTTGATCAGCCCCAGCATTTT. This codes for CSLEGARVDQPQHF.